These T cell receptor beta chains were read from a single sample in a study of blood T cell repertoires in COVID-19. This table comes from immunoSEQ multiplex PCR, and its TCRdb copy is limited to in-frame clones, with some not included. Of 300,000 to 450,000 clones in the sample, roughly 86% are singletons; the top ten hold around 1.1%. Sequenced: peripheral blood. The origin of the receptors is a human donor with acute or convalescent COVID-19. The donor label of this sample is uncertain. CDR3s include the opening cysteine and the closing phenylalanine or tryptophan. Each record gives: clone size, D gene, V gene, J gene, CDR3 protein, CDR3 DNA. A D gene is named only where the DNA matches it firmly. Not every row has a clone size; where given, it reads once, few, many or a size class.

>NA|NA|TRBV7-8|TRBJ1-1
CASSSTGYTEAFF
TGTGCCAGCAGCAGTACAGGGTACACTGAAGCTTTCTTT
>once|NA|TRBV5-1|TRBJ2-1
CASSLGHRRSNNEQFF
TGCGCCAGCAGCTTGGGGCACAGGAGATCCAACAATGAGCAGTTCTTC
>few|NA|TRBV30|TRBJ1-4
CAWSVQGAKLFF
TGTGCCTGGAGTGTACAGGGAGCAAAACTGTTTTTT
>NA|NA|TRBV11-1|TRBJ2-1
CASSLSGTHPYNEQFF
TGTGCCAGCAGCTTATCCGGGACTCACCCCTACAATGAGCAGTTCTTC
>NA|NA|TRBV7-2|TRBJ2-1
CASSLGAPLEQFF
TGTGCCAGCAGCTTAGGGGCCCCCCTCGAGCAGTTCTTC
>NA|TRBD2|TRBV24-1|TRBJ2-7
CATAAGGGSSYEQYF
TGTGCCACCGCCGCGGGGGGCGGGAGCTCCTACGAGCAGTACTTC
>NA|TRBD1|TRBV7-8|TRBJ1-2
CASSRQGHDGYTF
TGTGCCAGCAGCCGACAGGGTCATGATGGCTACACCTTC
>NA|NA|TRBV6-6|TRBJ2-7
CASSYSEAEQYF
TGTGCCAGCAGTTACTCGGAGGCCGAGCAGTACTTC
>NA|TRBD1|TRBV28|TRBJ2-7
CASSRTGTGLNEQYF
TGTGCCAGCAGCCGAACCGGGACAGGGTTAAACGAGCAGTACTTC
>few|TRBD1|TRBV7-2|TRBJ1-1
CASSRDRVAEAFF
TGTGCCAGCAGCCGCGACAGGGTGGCTGAAGCTTTCTTT
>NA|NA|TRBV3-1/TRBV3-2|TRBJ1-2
CASSQGTNRNYGYTF
TGTGCCAGCAGCCAAGGCACAAACCGTAACTATGGCTACACCTTC
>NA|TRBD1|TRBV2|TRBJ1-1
CASSEAFGQGALNTEAFF
TGTGCCAGCAGTGAAGCGTTCGGGCAGGGGGCTTTGAACACTGAAGCTTTCTTT
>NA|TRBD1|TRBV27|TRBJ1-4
CASALSAWGGTGGVEKLFF
TGTGCCAGCGCCCTAAGCGCGTGGGGGGGGACAGGGGGCGTCGAAAAACTGTTTTTT
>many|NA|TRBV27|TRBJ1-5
CASSPLGANQPQHF
TGTGCCAGCAGTCCTCTGGGGGCTAATCAGCCCCAGCATTTT
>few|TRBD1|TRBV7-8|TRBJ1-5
CASSLVGTGTQPQHF
TGTGCCAGCAGCTTAGTAGGGACAGGGACACAGCCCCAGCATTTT
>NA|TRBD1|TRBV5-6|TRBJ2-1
CASSIDRGHEQFF
TGTGCCAGCAGCATAGACAGGGGACATGAGCAGTTCTTC